Listed below are T cell receptor beta chains from one sample, sequenced in a study of T cell changes during pregnancy in multiple sclerosis. Sequencing was performed with immunoSEQ multiplex PCR; in TCRdb, only in-frame clones are kept and a portion is missing. The profile shows about 64,000 clones, roughly 92% of them singletons. The specimen was peripheral blood, collected in the second trimester of pregnancy. These receptors originate from a female donor with multiple sclerosis, enrolled in a pregnancy study. CDR3s leave out the opening cysteine and the closing phenylalanine or tryptophan.

CDR3aa,v_gene
ASRGTEETQY,TRBV7-9
ASSLAPAPQETQY,TRBV7-7
ASSQAPGDFADTQY,TRBV4-1
ASSSRDRGPDTQY,TRBV5-4
ASSGQWLGGELF,TRBV18
ASGLDRGVYNEQF,TRBV19
ASWLGGAGNIQY,TRBV6-1
ASSYSNRENEKLF,TRBV6-5
ASSLVGTSGSRGYNEQF,TRBV5-1
ASSIDLEGYEQY,TRBV19
ASSRQGSSYNEQF,TRBV2
ASREGQGVTGELF,TRBV27
ASSWGGSYGYT,TRBV19
AWSTGRGPYSNQPQH,TRBV30
ASSMTRDTEAF,TRBV19
ASSQVYSNQPQH,TRBV19
AWSVSGTGTEAF,TRBV30
ASSGDAGGAKNIQY,TRBV6-6
AISEAGQIYEQY,TRBV10-3
ASSSAQGNTEAF,TRBV7-9
ASSPSQRESADTQY,TRBV7-3
AISGQGLADEQY,TRBV10-3
ASSMGPRIGGNTIY,TRBV28
ASSEPGLASDTQY,TRBV10-1
ASSEPGQGSYEQY,TRBV10-2
AWSSGVDSPLH,TRBV30
ASSLALRGVYEQY,TRBV7-8
ASRTDGGPYGYT,TRBV19
ASSAPGTGSPQY,TRBV9
ASSSRSGRTDTQY,TRBV5-4
ASTDGTGDTQY,TRBV9
ASRTGSPGELF,TRBV5-1
ASLKLQGLVTEAF,TRBV27
ASSQDRISGSRETQY,TRBV4-1
ASSLRDRGTSPLH,TRBV7-9
AWSVMLAGGFGTLNEQF,TRBV30
ASSFWAENTGELF,TRBV28
ASSLGQGSYNEQF,TRBV7-9
ASSQEWRGYNEQF,TRBV4-2
ASSEGQGQNIQY,TRBV5-4
ASSPGQRPTEAF,TRBV5-6
AIRQGLEGNQPQH,TRBV10-3
ASSPGLAGAYNEQF,TRBV5-4
ASLKRGYTDTQY,TRBV6-5
ASSLVGTDYGYT,TRBV7-9
ASTEMYSGNTIY,TRBV19
ASNPRELTREQY,TRBV5-4
ASSLRAPGELF,TRBV28
ASSITQYSNQPQH,TRBV19